Given below is one T cell receptor beta chain in context. The CDR3 totals 14 residues. V lost 4 bases to trimming and J lost 2 bases, with 10 bases between them. Germline assignment: CDR1 SGHNT and CDR2 YYREEE (reference sequence). Treatment in this sample: 15 to 20 received Ad26.COV2.S at low or high dose, single or two shots; 5 received placebo; per-sample allocation not given. Collection of the samples took place on day 63 after the first injection of vaccine or placebo. Ad26.COV2.S expressed prefusion-stabilized spike from the original Wuhan strain. The data stem from a study of Ad26.COV2.S vaccination and SARS-CoV-2 variants. Libraries were prepared by immunoSEQ multiplex PCR; TCRdb keeps only in-frame clonotypes and omits some of them. Found here are some 340,000 clones, 85% of them singletons; the top ten hold 2.1%.

V usage is TRBV5-4 and J usage is TRBJ1-3, with a possible D match to TRBD1 (6 bases). The receptor comes from a person aged 18-65 years who received the Ad26.COV2.S COVID-19 vaccine or a placebo. The specimen comprised peripheral blood, sampled in a trial of Ad26.COV2.S vaccine versus placebo. CDR3 nucleotides: TGTGCCAGCAGCCAGGGACACCCTGGAAACACCATATATTTT. Translated: CASSQGHPGNTIYF.